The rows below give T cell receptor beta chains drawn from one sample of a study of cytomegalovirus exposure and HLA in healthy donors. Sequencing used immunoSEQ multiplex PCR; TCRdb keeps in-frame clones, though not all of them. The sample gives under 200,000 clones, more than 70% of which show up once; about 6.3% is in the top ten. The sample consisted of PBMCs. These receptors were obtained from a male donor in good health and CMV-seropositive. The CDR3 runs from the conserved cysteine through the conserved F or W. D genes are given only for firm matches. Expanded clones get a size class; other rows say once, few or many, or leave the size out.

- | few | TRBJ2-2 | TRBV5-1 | CASSFTTRELFF | TGCGCCAGCAGCTTTACTACTAGGGAGCTGTTTTTT
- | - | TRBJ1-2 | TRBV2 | CASSATENYGYTF | TGTGCCAGCAGTGCGACGGAGAATTATGGCTATACCTTC
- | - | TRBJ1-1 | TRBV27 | CASSSPLSEAFF | TGTGCCAGCAGTTCCCCCCTCTCTGAAGCTTTCTTT
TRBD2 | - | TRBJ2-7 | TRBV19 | CASTTPGLGTYEQYF | TGTGCCAGTACCACTCCGGGACTAGGTACCTACGAGCAGTACTTC
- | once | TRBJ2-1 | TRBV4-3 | CASSQGGRNGNEQFF | TGCGCCAGCAGCCAAGGGGGGCGCAACGGCAATGAGCAGTTCTTC
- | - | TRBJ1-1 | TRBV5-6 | CASTEYRLMNTEAFF | TGTGCCAGCACTGAATACCGACTGATGAACACTGAAGCTTTCTTT
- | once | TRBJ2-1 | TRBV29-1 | CSVGGTGILAAEQFF | TGCAGCGTTGGAGGGACGGGGATACTAGCTGCTGAGCAGTTCTTC
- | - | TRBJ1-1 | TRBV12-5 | CASGLLRQFEAFF | TGTGCTAGTGGTTTGCTACGACAGTTTGAAGCTTTCTTT
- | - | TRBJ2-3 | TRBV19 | CASSYDTQYF | TGTGCCAGTAGTTATGATACGCAGTATTTT
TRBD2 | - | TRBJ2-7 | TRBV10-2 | CASRGLATAYEQYF | TGCGCCAGCAGGGGACTAGCGACGGCCTACGAGCAGTACTTC
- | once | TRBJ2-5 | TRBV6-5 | CASSPPGGGGETQYF | TGTGCCAGCAGCCCCCCGGGAGGGGGCGGGGAGACCCAGTACTTC
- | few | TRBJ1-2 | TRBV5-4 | CASRNAGRGNYGYTF | TGTGCCAGCAGGAATGCAGGGAGGGGTAACTATGGCTACACCTTC
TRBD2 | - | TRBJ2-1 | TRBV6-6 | CASSYSRELNNEQFF | TGTGCCAGCAGTTACTCGCGGGAGCTAAACAATGAGCAGTTCTTC
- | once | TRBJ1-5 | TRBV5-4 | CASSLDRQPQHF | TGTGCCAGCAGCTTGGACCGGCAGCCCCAGCATTTT
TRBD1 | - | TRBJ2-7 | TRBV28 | CASSSGTASSYEQYF | TGTGCCAGCAGTTCCGGGACAGCTAGCTCCTACGAGCAGTACTTC
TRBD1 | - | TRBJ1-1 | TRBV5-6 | CASSRQGASTEAFF | TGTGCCAGCAGCCGACAGGGGGCGAGCACTGAAGCTTTCTTT
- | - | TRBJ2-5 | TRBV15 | CATSRTYGEETQYF | TGTGCCACCAGCAGAACTTATGGGGAGGAGACCCAGTACTTC
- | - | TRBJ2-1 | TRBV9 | CASSVEPGSSYNEQFF | TGTGCCAGCAGCGTAGAACCCGGGAGCTCCTACAATGAGCAGTTCTTC
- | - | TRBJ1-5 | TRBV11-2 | CASSFSGLNQPQHF | TGTGCCAGCAGCTTTAGCGGGCTCAATCAGCCCCAGCATTTT
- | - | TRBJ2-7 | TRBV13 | CASSLGLVAYEQYF | TGTGCCAGCAGCTTAGGCCTAGTAGCCTACGAGCAGTACTTC
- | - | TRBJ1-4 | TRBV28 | CASKQGDNEKLFF | TGTGCCAGCAAACAGGGAGATAATGAAAAACTGTTTTTT
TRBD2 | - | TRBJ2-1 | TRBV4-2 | CASRHLSGRNEQFF | TGTGCCAGCAGACACTTAAGCGGGAGGAATGAGCAGTTCTTC
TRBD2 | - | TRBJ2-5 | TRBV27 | CASSRLAKETQYF | TGTGCCAGCAGCCGACTAGCCAAAGAGACCCAGTACTTC
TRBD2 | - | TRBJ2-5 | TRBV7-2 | CASSSGLAGGEETQYF | TGTGCCAGCAGCTCGGGACTAGCGGGAGGTGAAGAGACCCAGTACTTC
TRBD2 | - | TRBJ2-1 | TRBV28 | CASSFGGSPYNEQFF | TGTGCCAGCAGTTTTGGCGGGAGCCCCTACAATGAGCAGTTCTTC
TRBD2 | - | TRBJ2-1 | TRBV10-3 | CAISESSGGTANEQFF | TGTGCCATCAGTGAGTCTAGCGGGGGGACGGCCAATGAGCAGTTCTTC
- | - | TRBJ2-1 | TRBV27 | CASSLNWRLEQFF | TGTGCCAGCAGTTTAAACTGGAGGCTAGAGCAGTTCTTC
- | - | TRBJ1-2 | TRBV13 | CAIQTGGYGYTF | TGTGCCATCCAGACAGGAGGTTATGGCTACACCTTC
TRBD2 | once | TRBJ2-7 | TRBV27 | CASKRGGRYSYEQYF | TGTGCCAGTAAGCGGGGCGGGAGGTACTCCTACGAGCAGTACTTC
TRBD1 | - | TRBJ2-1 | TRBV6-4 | CASSDFGQGSGEQFF | TGTGCCAGCAGTGACTTCGGACAGGGGTCCGGTGAGCAGTTCTTC
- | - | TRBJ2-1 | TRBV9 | CASSSRLPLDEQFF | TGTGCCAGCAGCTCCCGACTGCCCCTTGATGAGCAGTTCTTC
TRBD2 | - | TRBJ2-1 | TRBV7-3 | CASSLMLGLAGPEQFF | TGTGCCAGCAGCTTAATGCTGGGACTAGCGGGACCTGAGCAGTTCTTC
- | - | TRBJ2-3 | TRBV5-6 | CASSLDPSGDTQYF | TGTGCCAGCAGCTTGGACCCCTCGGGAGATACGCAGTATTTT
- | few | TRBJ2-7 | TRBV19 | CASSSRGVVYEQYF | TGTGCCAGTAGTTCCAGGGGGGTAGTCTACGAGCAGTACTTC
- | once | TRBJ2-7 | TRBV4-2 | CASSQDAGYEQYF | TGTGCCAGCAGCCAAGATGCCGGTTACGAGCAGTACTTC
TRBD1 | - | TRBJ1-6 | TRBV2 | CASTGQGNSPLHF | TGTGCCAGCACAGGACAGGGGAATTCACCCCTCCACTTT
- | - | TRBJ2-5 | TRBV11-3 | CASSSPGYETQYF | TGTGCCAGCAGCTCCCCCGGGTACGAGACCCAGTACTTC
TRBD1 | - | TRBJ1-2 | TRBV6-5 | CASSYGRGLSNYGYTF | TGTGCCAGCAGTTACGGCAGGGGGCTATCGAACTATGGCTACACCTTC
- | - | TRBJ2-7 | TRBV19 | CASSTSEFSYEQYF | TGTGCCAGTAGTACAAGCGAGTTTTCCTACGAGCAGTACTTC
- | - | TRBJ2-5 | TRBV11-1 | CASSPLEKRETQYF | TGTGCCAGCAGCCCACTAGAAAAACGAGAGACCCAGTACTTC
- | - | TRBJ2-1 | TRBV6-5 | CASSYSGGIFNEQFF | TGTGCCAGCAGTTACTCCGGGGGTATCTTCAATGAGCAGTTCTTC
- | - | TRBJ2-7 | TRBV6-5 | CASSRTVGDSYEQYF | TGTGCCAGCAGCAGGACAGTAGGAGATTCCTACGAGCAGTACTTC
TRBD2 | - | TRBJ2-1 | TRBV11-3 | CASSRLAGTPYNEQFF | TGTGCCAGCAGCCGATTAGCGGGCACGCCCTACAATGAGCAGTTCTTC
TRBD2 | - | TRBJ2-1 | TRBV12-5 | CASAPGGTSGMNSYNEQFF | TGTGCTAGTGCCCCCGGGGGGACTAGCGGGATGAATTCCTACAATGAGCAGTTCTTC
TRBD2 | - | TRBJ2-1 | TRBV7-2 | CASSLRTLAGSSYNEQFF | TGTGCCAGCAGCTTAAGAACCCTAGCGGGGAGCTCCTACAATGAGCAGTTCTTC
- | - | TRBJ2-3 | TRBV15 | CATATVTDTQYF | TGTGCCACCGCTACTGTAACAGATACGCAGTATTTT
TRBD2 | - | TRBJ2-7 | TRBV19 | CASSIGPAGGSEQYF | TGTGCCAGTAGTATAGGGCCAGCGGGAGGATCCGAGCAGTACTTC
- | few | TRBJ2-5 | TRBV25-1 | CASSEYGWGVGAETQYF | TGTGCCAGCAGTGAATACGGTTGGGGGGTCGGCGCAGAGACCCAGTACTTC